The subject of this entry is one T cell receptor beta chain. The germline V gene has CDR1 MNHEY and CDR2 SMNVEV (reference sequence). There are 16 residues in the CDR3. V trimming: 6 bases; J trimming: 9 bases; junction bases outside the gene matches: 10. The source of the sample is a study of blood T cell repertoires in COVID-19. Across the whole study: COVID-19 samples from acute and convalescent phases originated in the United States, Italy and Spain. Sample material is recorded as cDNA or gDNA derived from T cells, B-cell-depleted T cells, or PBMCs.

Methods used by the authors: The authors estimated nucleated cell counts from reference gene primer amplification. Profiling relied on immunoSEQ multiplex PCR, and the TCRdb table lists in-frame clones only, not all of them. V and J calls and clone size come straight from that table; D and trimming were deduced from the DNA. The data contain 290,000 or so clones, 87% of them singletons. The sample consisted of peripheral blood. This receptor was identified in a man aged 18 to 30 with active or convalescent COVID-19. The J gene is TRBJ2-1, the V gene TRBV27; TRBD2 matches at 14 bases. The DNA for the CDR3 is TGTGCCAGCAGCCCGGGGACTAGCGGGAGACGGGGTGAGCAGTTCTTC. Translation gives CASSPGTSGRRGEQFF.